The 27 T cell receptor beta chains reported below all come from one sample, sequenced in a study of blood T cell repertoires in COVID-19. Here immunoSEQ multiplex PCR was the method, and the copy in TCRdb shows in-frame clones only, minus some. The table has 300,000 to 400,000 clones, about 85% seen once. The sequenced sample consisted of PBMCs or T cells enriched from blood (not recorded which). The receptor set was obtained from a woman younger than 45 who had been exposed to COVID-19.

V usage is TRBV27 and J usage is TRBJ2-1; 16 nucleotides match TRBD2. The CDR3 has 19 amino acids. Germline CDR1 and CDR2: MNHEY and SMNVEV (reference sequence). V was pared by 5 bases and J by 5 bases, with 12 bases of the junction left unmatched. CDR3 sequence: CASSPSGLAGGDQNNEQFF. CDR3 coding DNA: TGTGCCAGCAGTCCGTCGGGACTAGCGGGAGGGGATCAAAACAATGAGCAGTTCTTC.

The chain links TRBV5-1 to TRBJ1-4; D unclear. Trimming removed 2 bases at V and 3 bases at J, with 14 bases between. The CDR3 is 16 amino acids. Germline lookup yields CDR1 SGHRS and CDR2 YFSETQ. The CDR3 loop reads CASSLAASAANEKLFF. The CDR3 DNA reads TGCGCCAGCAGCTTAGCGGCTTCTGCGGCTAATGAAAAACTGTTTTTT.

The chain carries TRBV7-2 and TRBJ2-2, with TRBD1 matching over 10 bases. The CDR3 contains 15 residues. Germline loops: CDR1 SGHTA, CDR2 FQGNSA. Trimming cost V 1 base and J 5 bases; bases outside gene matches: 1. The CDR3 reads CASSLGGQGTGELFF. In DNA, the CDR3 is TGTGCCAGCAGCTTAGGGGGACAGGGGACCGGGGAGCTGTTTTTT.

In this sample, this clone turned up once. Sequence at one end of the junction differs from germline and may be a read error. This chain joins TRBV28 and TRBJ2-7, with D perhaps matching TRBD1 (6 bases). The CDR3 runs 13 residues. Germline V gene data show CDR1 as MDHEN and CDR2 as SYDVKM. The CDR3 region has the DNA TGTGCCAGCAGCTCCCGGGACACCCCAATATACCACTTC. This sequence encodes CASSSRDTPIYHF.

This clone appeared a few times. V and J are TRBV3-1 (or the pseudogene TRBV3-2) and TRBJ2-1; D is possibly TRBD2 (5 bases). This CDR3 is built from 17 residues. The germline gives CDR1 LGHDT, CDR2 YNNKEL (reference sequence). V gave up 0 bases and J gave up 12 bases, with 24 bases separating them. CDR3 in amino acids: CASSQDFKGLPLRGQFF. As DNA, the CDR3 is TGTGCCAGCAGCCAAGATTTTAAAGGACTCCCCCTACGGGGGCAGTTCTTC.

The chain couples TRBV9 to TRBJ1-1, with 10 nucleotides matching TRBD1. With V trimmed by 3 bases and J by 4 bases, 9 bases remained unmatched. This CDR3 is built from 16 residues. Germline-derived CDR1 and CDR2 are SGDLS and YYNGEE. The DNA for the CDR3 is TGTGCCAGCAGCGCCAGACAGGGGGCGATTTTCACTGAAGCTTTCTTT. Translation: CASSARQGAIFTEAFF.

The V gene is TRBV19, the J gene TRBJ1-1; TRBD1 matches at 7 bases. Trimming took 10 bases from V and 1 from J; bases not matched to a gene: 3. Germline loops: CDR1 LNHDA, CDR2 SQIVND (reference sequence). This CDR3 comprises 12 residues. This CDR3 reads CAIRTGNTEAFF. The CDR3 DNA reads as TGTGCCATCCGGACAGGGAACACTGAAGCTTTCTTT.

V is TRBV5-4 and J is TRBJ2-5, with TRBD2 identical over 12 bases. The germline gives CDR1 SGHNT, CDR2 YYREEE (reference sequence). Germline trimming cut 3 bases from V and 5 bases from J; bases unmatched to any gene: 8. The CDR3 is 16 amino acids. The CDR3 sequence is CASSWRLAGARETQYF. CDR3 nucleotide sequence: TGTGCCAGCAGCTGGAGACTAGCGGGAGCGCGGGAGACCCAGTACTTC.

This chain connects TRBV4-3 to TRBJ2-3, with a weak D call TRBD1 (6 bases). The V end was cut by 0 bases, the J end by 0 bases, with 7 bases between. The CDR3 consists of 15 residues. Germline CDR1 and CDR2: LGHNA and YSLEER. In nucleotides, the CDR3 is TGCGCCAGCAGCCAAGAGGGACAAAGCACAGATACGCAGTATTTT. The encoded protein is CASSQEGQSTDTQYF.

The DNA for the CDR3 is TGTGCCAGCGGAGGCCTCTCGGGAGAGCAAATCAATGAGCAGTTCTTC. Protein product: CASGGLSGEQINEQFF. This rearrangement joins TRBV28 to TRBJ2-1; possibly TRBD2 for D (6 bases). The germline V gene has CDR1 MDHEN and CDR2 SYDVKM. V lost 8 bases and J 6 bases, leaving 23 bases between the germline ends. The CDR3 spans 16 residues.

The chain combines TRBV5-1 with TRBJ2-1, with TRBD2 identical over 9 bases. This CDR3 has 15 residues. V dropped 0 bases and J dropped 6; count of bases not matched to a gene: 4. The germline V gene has CDR1 SGHRS and CDR2 YFSETQ. The CDR3 loop is CASSLASGTINEQFF. Here the CDR3 DNA reads TGCGCCAGCAGCTTGGCTAGCGGGACTATCAATGAGCAGTTCTTC.

The rearrangement joins TRBV3-1 (or the pseudogene TRBV3-2) to TRBJ2-5, with 12 positions matching TRBD2. J was trimmed by 7 bases and V by 1 base; bases with no gene match: 7. There are 16 residues in the CDR3. CDR1 is LGHDT, CDR2 YNNKEL, per germline (reference sequence). The CDR3 is CASSQGSSSGGGTQYF. CDR3 DNA: TGTGCCAGCAGCCAAGGGTCCTCTAGCGGGGGGGGGACCCAGTACTTC.

This sequence joins TRBV19 and TRBJ2-1, with a weak D call TRBD2 (6 bases). Per germline, CDR1 LNHDA and CDR2 SQIVND (reference sequence). CDR3 length: 11 residues. Trimming removed 10 bases from V and 6 bases from J, with 10 bases in between. CDR3 sequence (DNA): TGTGCCACGGGGACTGTCAATGAGCAGTTCTTC. Protein: CATGTVNEQFF.

The rearrangement joins TRBV9 to TRBJ1-6, with D hard to call. The CDR3 has 13 amino acids. CDR1 is SGDLS and CDR2 is YYNGEE in the germline V gene. Trimming removed 3 bases from V and 15 bases from J, with 16 bases in between. The CDR3 coding sequence is TGTGCCAGCAGCGCCTCGCAGGTTCTTGACCTCCACTTT. Its protein product is CASSASQVLDLHF.

The rearrangement joins TRBV24-1 to TRBJ2-3, with 11 positions matching TRBD1. The CDR3 sequence is 17 residues long. V gave up 6 bases and J gave up 5 bases; unmatched junction bases: 12. Germline CDR1 reads KGHDR; CDR2 reads SFDVKD. The CDR3 DNA follows: TGTGCCACCAGTCCCCCCCCCGGACAGGGGGCGGAAGATACGCAGTATTTT. Its protein is CATSPPPGQGAEDTQYF.

The rearrangement links TRBV7-3 to TRBJ2-3; 11 bases are a match to TRBD1. Germline-derived CDR1 and CDR2 are SGHTA and FQGTGA. The length of the CDR3 is 15 residues. The V and J ends lost 5 bases and 4 bases, in that order; junction bases with no gene match: 5. CDR3 in DNA: TGTGCCAGCAGCCTAAGGACAGGGGGCCCAGATACGCAGTATTTT. Amino acids: CASSLRTGGPDTQYF. Full variable domain (rest looked up from reference TRBV7-3 and TRBJ2-3): GAGVSQTPSNKVTEKGKYVELRCDPISGHTALYWYRQSLGQGPEFLIYFQGTGAADDSGLPNDRFFAVRPEGSVSTLKIQRTERGDSAVYLCASSLRTGGPDTQYFGPGTRLTVL.

V usage is TRBV28 and J usage is TRBJ1-1, with D possibly matching TRBD1 (5 bases). Germline V gene lookup returns CDR1 MDHEN and CDR2 SYDVKM. The CDR3 has 15 amino acids. The V end lost 7 bases, the J end lost 2 bases, and 17 bases lay between the germline ends. In DNA, the CDR3 is TGTGCCAGCACCCCTGCCTTGGGGGGAAACACTGAAGCTTTCTTT. Residues: CASTPALGGNTEAFF.

The chain carries TRBV28 and TRBJ2-1; 7 nucleotides align to TRBD2. The CDR3 sequence is 16 residues long. CDR1 and CDR2 (germline): MDHEN, SYDVKM. V was pared by 5 bases and J by 4 bases, with 11 bases of the junction left unmatched. In DNA form, the CDR3 reads TGTGCCAGCAGTCTCCCCCCTAGCGGATTTTACAATGAGCAGTTCTTC. Protein sequence: CASSLPPSGFYNEQFF.

The rearrangement uses TRBV6-6 and TRBJ1-1, with 8 bases aligning to TRBD1. There are 13 residues in the CDR3. The V gene end was trimmed by 0 bases and the J gene end by 10 bases; junction bases not matched to a gene: 4. The germline V gene has CDR1 MNHNY and CDR2 SVGAGI (reference sequence). The CDR3 here is CASSYSQGAGAFF. As DNA, the CDR3 is TGTGCCAGCAGTTACTCGCAGGGGGCAGGAGCTTTCTTT.

This clone was seen just once. V and J are TRBV11-3 and TRBJ2-3, with 7 bases identical to TRBD1. The germline CDR1 and CDR2 sequences are SGHNT and YENEEA. CDR3 length: 15 amino acids. The junction had 9 bases not matched to a gene; V was cut back by 6 bases and J by 3 bases. The CDR3 sequence: CASSRGGFRTDTQYF. The CDR3 DNA sequence: TGTGCCAGCAGTCGAGGGGGCTTTAGGACAGATACGCAGTATTTT.

The chain is built from TRBV5-1 and TRBJ1-2; D is uncertain. V lost 0 bases and J 6 bases, leaving 12 bases between the germline ends. This CDR3 spans 14 amino acids. In germline, CDR1 is SGHRS, CDR2 YFSETQ. CDR3 residues: CASSLESHGNGYTF. CDR3 DNA sequence: TGCGCCAGCAGCTTGGAGTCCCACGGGAATGGCTACACCTTC.

This chain connects TRBV27 to TRBJ2-1, with TRBD2 matching over 12 bases. This CDR3 has 17 residues. V trimming: 3 bases; J trimming: 0 bases; junction bases outside the gene matches: 3. Germline loops: CDR1 MNHEY, CDR2 SMNVEV (reference sequence). This CDR3 reads CASSLSSGGDSYNEQFF. For the CDR3, the DNA is TGTGCCAGCAGTTTGTCTAGCGGGGGGGACTCCTACAATGAGCAGTTCTTC.

Written as DNA, the CDR3 is TGCAGCGTTGAAGATCAAGGGAGGGGGTACACTGAAGCTTTCTTT. Translated: CSVEDQGRGYTEAFF. The chain links TRBV29-1 to TRBJ1-1; D perhaps matches TRBD1 (6 bases). Germline CDR1 SQVTM, CDR2 ANQGSEA. Trimming took 0 bases from V and 3 from J, leaving 14 bases between them. There are 15 residues in the CDR3.

CDR3 in amino acids: CASSQRAGRETQYF. As DNA, the CDR3 is TGTGCCAGCAGCCAACGCGCGGGAAGAGAGACCCAGTACTTC. The J gene is TRBJ2-5, the V gene TRBV14; D may be TRBD2 (6 bases). V lost 2 bases to trimming and J lost 4 bases, with 11 bases between them. There are 14 residues in the CDR3. Per germline, CDR1 SGHDN and CDR2 FVKESK.

In regard to this clone: This sample also contains other DNA sequences that code for the same CDR3. The chain couples TRBV28 to TRBJ2-7; D perhaps matches TRBD2 (5 bases). Trimming shortened V by 5 bases and J by 7 bases, and 12 bases separated the two germline ends. The CDR3 spans 12 residues. From germline, CDR1 is MDHEN and CDR2 SYDVKM. Written as DNA, the CDR3 is TGTGCCAGCAGTGGTTTAACGGGGGAGCAGTACTTC. Protein sequence: CASSGLTGEQYF.

The chain couples TRBV13 to TRBJ2-1, with D tentatively TRBD2 (6 bases). CDR1 and CDR2 from the germline V gene are PRHDT and FYEKMQ (reference sequence). V dropped 5 bases and J dropped 4 bases, with 9 bases sitting between them. There are 13 residues in the CDR3. As DNA, the CDR3 is TGTGCCAGCAGCCGCCGGGAGTACAATGAGCAGTTCTTC. The encoded protein is CASSRREYNEQFF.

The chain has TRBV27 and TRBJ1-2, with D possibly being TRBD1 (5 bases). The V end was cut by 5 bases, the J end by 9 bases, with 16 bases between. Looked up from germline, CDR1 is MNHEY and CDR2 is SMNVEV (reference sequence). The CDR3 has 13 residues. CDR3 coding DNA: TGTGCCAGCAGTATCGCCCATGACAGAAGCTACACCTTC. Translating it yields CASSIAHDRSYTF.